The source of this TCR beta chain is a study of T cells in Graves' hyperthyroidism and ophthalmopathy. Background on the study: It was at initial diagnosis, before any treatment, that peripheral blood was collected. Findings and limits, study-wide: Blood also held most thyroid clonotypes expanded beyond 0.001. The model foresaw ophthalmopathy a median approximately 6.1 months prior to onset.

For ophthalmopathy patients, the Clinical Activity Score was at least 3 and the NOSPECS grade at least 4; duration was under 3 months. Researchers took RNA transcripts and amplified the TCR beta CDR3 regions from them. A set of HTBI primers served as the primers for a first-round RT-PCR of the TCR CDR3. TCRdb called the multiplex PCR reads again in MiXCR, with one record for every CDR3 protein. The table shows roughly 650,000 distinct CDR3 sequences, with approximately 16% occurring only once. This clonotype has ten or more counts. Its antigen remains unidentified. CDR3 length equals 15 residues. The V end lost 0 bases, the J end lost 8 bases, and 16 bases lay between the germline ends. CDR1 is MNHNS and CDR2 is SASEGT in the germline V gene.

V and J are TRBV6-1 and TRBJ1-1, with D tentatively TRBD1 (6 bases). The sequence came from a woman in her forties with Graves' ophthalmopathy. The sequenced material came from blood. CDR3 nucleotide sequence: TGTGCCAGCAGTGAAGCGCGGGGGCAGGGGATGGAAGCTTTCTTT. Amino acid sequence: CASSEARGQGMEAFF.